A selection of T cell receptor beta chains follows, all from one sample in a study of blood T cell repertoires in COVID-19. Profiled with immunoSEQ multiplex PCR; TCRdb holds only in-frame clones, not every one. The repertoire holds approximately 150,000 clones, with over 85% as singletons. Sequencing used peripheral blood. Receptor source: a human donor in a cohort sampled during active COVID-19. The CDR3 runs from the conserved cysteine through the conserved F or W. D genes are given only for firm matches. Size values are once, few and many counts, or a class for expanded clones, and some rows have none.

cdr3_nt cdr3_aa clone_size j_call v_call d_call cdr3_length
TGTGCCAGCAGCTGGCCCCTAAGCGGGGTGGCAGATACGCAGTATTTT CASSWPLSGVADTQYF NA TRBJ2-3 TRBV7-9 TRBD2 16
TGTGCCAGCAGCCAAGACAGGGGGCCCTATGGCTACACCTTC CASSQDRGPYGYTF NA TRBJ1-2 TRBV7-2 TRBD1 14
TGTGCCAGTAGTACTAGGGGCTCTGGAAACACCATATATTTT CASSTRGSGNTIYF NA TRBJ1-3 TRBV19 NA 14
TGTGCCAGCAGCCAAGGGTGGGACAGGGGCTACGAGCAGTACTTC CASSQGWDRGYEQYF NA TRBJ2-7 TRBV4-2 TRBD1 15
TGCAGCGTAAGAGCGGGGGGGAACACCGGGGAGCTGTTTTTT CSVRAGGNTGELFF NA TRBJ2-2 TRBV29-1 TRBD2 14
TGTGCCAGCAGTGAAGGACCCCACACTCCAGGGGGAGAGGATCAGCCCCAGCATTTT CASSEGPHTPGGEDQPQHF NA TRBJ1-5 TRBV6-1 TRBD1 19
TGTGCCAGCAGTATAGGCGGGGATAACTATGGCTACACCTTC CASSIGGDNYGYTF NA TRBJ1-2 TRBV25-1 NA 14
TGTGCCAGCGAAAAATCGGCAGGCTCTTTCACTGAAGCTTTCTTT CASEKSAGSFTEAFF NA TRBJ1-1 TRBV11-2 NA 15
TGTGCCAGCAGGCACGCCGGGTTTTCGCGAGATACGCAGTATTTT CASRHAGFSRDTQYF NA TRBJ2-3 TRBV5-8 NA 15
TGCGCCAGCAGCAGGGACAGGAAGAGCTCTGGAAACACCATATATTTT CASSRDRKSSGNTIYF NA TRBJ1-3 TRBV5-1 TRBD1 16
TGTGCCAGCAGCCAGGGTCCCGGGACAGGAATGACCTCCTACGAGCAGTACTTC CASSQGPGTGMTSYEQYF NA TRBJ2-7 TRBV3-1/TRBV3-2 TRBD1 18
TGTGCCAGTACTCGTTCGGGCAATCAGCCCCAGCATTTT CASTRSGNQPQHF few TRBJ1-5 TRBV19 NA 13
TGTGCCTGGAGTGAACAAAGGGGCCAGCCCCAGCATTTT CAWSEQRGQPQHF NA TRBJ1-5 TRBV30 NA 13
TGTGCCAGCAGTCAAACATCCTATGGCTACACCTTC CASSQTSYGYTF NA TRBJ1-2 TRBV6-2/TRBV6-3 NA 12
TGTGCCAGCTCACCCACCAGGAGGGAGACCCAGTACTTC CASSPTRRETQYF NA TRBJ2-5 TRBV18 NA 13
TGTGCCAGCAGCGGGACAGGAGTCTATGGCTACACCTTC CASSGTGVYGYTF NA TRBJ1-2 TRBV9 TRBD1 13
TGTGCCAGCAGCCCGGGGACAGGGAGGACTGAAGCTTTCTTT CASSPGTGRTEAFF NA TRBJ1-1 TRBV13 TRBD1 14
TGTGCCAGCAGCTTATCCACGGGACTAACTAATGAAAAACTGTTTTTT CASSLSTGLTNEKLFF NA TRBJ1-4 TRBV7-9 NA 16
TGTGCCAGCAGCAAATGTGGGCAGGGGCCAAATTCACCCCTCCACTTT CASSKCGQGPNSPLHF NA TRBJ1-6 TRBV21-1 NA 16
TGTGCCAGCAGCCCAGGGGGCGCCTATAATTCACCCCTCCACTTT CASSPGGAYNSPLHF NA TRBJ1-6 TRBV5-6 TRBD1 15
TGCACCAGCAGCCAAGAGTCGTGGTGGGGACTAGCGGGGAACACCGGGGAGCTGTTTTTT CTSSQESWWGLAGNTGELFF NA TRBJ2-2 TRBV1 NA 20
TGTGCCAGCACTGCGAGGGTCACAGATACGCAGTATTTT CASTARVTDTQYF NA TRBJ2-3 TRBV2 NA 13
TGTGCCAGCAGCGTAGATGGGACAGGGAGAGATGGCTACACCTTC CASSVDGTGRDGYTF once TRBJ1-2 TRBV9 TRBD1 15
TGTGCCAGCAGCCCCGGGACAGGGTCGCACTTC CASSPGTGSHF NA TRBJ2-4 TRBV6-2/TRBV6-3 TRBD1 11
TGTGCCAGTAGTCCGACAGGGACCTACAATGAGCAGTTCTTC CASSPTGTYNEQFF NA TRBJ2-1 TRBV19 TRBD1 14
TGTGCCAGTAACCCCGGGACAGGGTCCTACGAGCAGTACTTC CASNPGTGSYEQYF once TRBJ2-7 TRBV5-8 TRBD1 14
TGTGCCAGCAGACGGGACAGCAGAAACACTGAAGCTTTCTTT CASRRDSRNTEAFF NA TRBJ1-1 TRBV11-2 TRBD1 14
TGTGCCAGCAGTGAAGGGGCGGGCTACACCTTC CASSEGAGYTF NA TRBJ1-2 TRBV25-1 NA 11